This T cell receptor beta chain derives from a study of T-cell memory formation after mild COVID-19. Looking at the study overall: Largely donor-specific sequence clusters came from a couple of donors. Whole-study findings and limits: CD4+ contracting clones were found mainly in CM and EM, and CD8+ ones in EMRA. A subset of responding clones appeared in pre-infection memory, suggesting cross-reactive memory joined.

5'RACE, which relied on constant-segment primers, yielded TCR alpha and TCR beta cDNA libraries carrying sample barcodes and UMIs. MiXCR, applied by TCRdb to the 5' RACE reads, yields one record per CDR3 protein. The table lists about 250,000 distinct CDR3 sequences, approximately 15% of them singletons, with 2.1% in the top ten. This clonotype was seen only a few times. Its specificity is unknown. This CDR3 is 15 amino acids long. Germline V lookup: CDR1 SNHLY, CDR2 FYNNEI. V lost 1 base and J lost 8; bases outside the gene matches: 3. This receptor was obtained from an adult woman who had mild COVID-19 (a few samples of this study predate the infection). Cell type and time point are not known. The genes are TRBV2 and TRBJ2-1, with TRBD2 matching over 12 bases. Sequenced: PBMCs or a T cell subset sorted from them (not recorded which). Here the CDR3 DNA reads TGTGCCAGCAGTGAAGGACTAGCGGGAGTGGATGAGCAGTTCTTC. This codes for CASSEGLAGVDEQFF.